This T cell receptor (beta chain) was obtained from a study of OX40 agonist ivuxolimab in advanced cancers. The protocol was immunoSEQ multiplex PCR, while the TCRdb copy is restricted to in-frame clones and leaves out a portion. The data contain roughly 50,000 clones, about nine tenths of them singletons. The V gene lost 1 base and the J gene lost 2 bases, with 12 bases spanning the gap. The CDR3 has 16 residues. The germline V gene has CDR1 MNHNS and CDR2 SASEGT. The V call is TRBV6-1, the J call TRBJ1-5; no clear D gene. The sequenced sample was CD4+ or CD8+ T cells sorted from blood, obtained in a trial of the OX40 agonist ivuxolimab. The source is an adult with an advanced solid tumor such as melanoma, head and neck, liver or kidney cancer. The CDR3 loop is CASSEGRAGGNQPQHF. Here the CDR3 DNA reads TGTGCCAGCAGTGAAGGGAGGGCGGGCGGCAATCAGCCCCAGCATTTT.